Listed here are 25 T cell receptor beta chains from one sample, sequenced in a study of blood T cell repertoires in COVID-19. The table came from immunoSEQ multiplex PCR; TCRdb's copy has only in-frame clones and leaves some out. The sample records approximately 130,000 clones, roughly 86% being singletons. The sequenced sample was peripheral blood. Receptors were obtained from a woman between 50 and 59 years old who had recovered from COVID-19.

This clone showed up many times. The chain joins TRBV15 to TRBJ2-1; tentatively, D is TRBD2 (7 bases). V was cut by 9 bases and J by 4 bases, with 16 bases left in between. From germline, CDR1 is LNHNV and CDR2 YYDKDF (reference sequence). The CDR3 runs to 14 residues. The CDR3 DNA reads as TGTGCCACACGCACGGGGGGCGCATACAATGAGCAGTTCTTC. This encodes CATRTGGAYNEQFF.

The chain recombines TRBV3-1 (or the pseudogene TRBV3-2) with TRBJ1-1, with a weak D call TRBD1 (5 bases). Germline CDR1 LGHDT, CDR2 YNNKEL (reference sequence). CDR3 size: 12 residues. The ends were cut back, 3 bases at V and 3 bases at J, with 5 bases in the middle. CDR3 DNA sequence: TGTGCCAGCAGCCAGACAGACACTGAAGCTTTCTTT. Amino acid sequence: CASSQTDTEAFF.

The chain combines TRBV28 with TRBJ1-2; D is unclear. The CDR3 is 20 residues long. Trimming took 1 base from V and 1 from J, leaving 25 bases between them. Germline V gene lookup returns CDR1 MDHEN and CDR2 SYDVKM. CDR3 sequence: CASSLSAGAASPFYNYGYTF. CDR3 nucleotide sequence: TGTGCCAGCAGTTTATCGGCCGGAGCTGCTAGCCCCTTTTATAACTATGGCTACACCTTC.

The genes are TRBV9 and TRBJ2-5; D gene unclear. The CDR3 is 14 amino acids. V was cut by 2 bases and J by 5 bases, with 13 bases left in between. The germline V gene encodes CDR1 SGDLS and CDR2 YYNGEE. The CDR3 loop reads CASSVGSGFETQYF. The CDR3 nucleotides are TGTGCCAGCAGCGTCGGTTCAGGATTTGAGACCCAGTACTTC.

The chain uses TRBV5-6 and TRBJ1-2; D remains unclear. There are 11 residues in the CDR3. Germline CDR1 is SGHDT and CDR2 is YYEEEE. Trimming left V 9 bases short and J 5 bases short, with 11 bases between. CDR3 coding DNA: TGTGCCACTAGCCGGGATTATGGCTACACCTTC. This codes for CATSRDYGYTF.

The chain has TRBV19 and TRBJ2-6; 9 bases are shared with TRBD1. The CDR3 runs to 16 residues. Germline V lookup: CDR1 LNHDA, CDR2 SQIVND (reference sequence). Trimming removed 8 bases from V and 0 bases from J; junction bases left unmatched: 5. The CDR3 region has the DNA TGTGCCAGTGTGGGACAGGGATACTCTGGGGCCAACGTCCTGACTTTC. Encoded protein: CASVGQGYSGANVLTF.

The CDR3 sequence: CASTTSGNPSGNTIYF. DNA of the CDR3: TGTGCCAGCACCACCTCAGGAAACCCCTCTGGAAACACCATATATTTT. The chain combines TRBV7-9 with TRBJ1-3; D ambiguous. With 7 bases removed from V and 0 bases from J, the gap between germline ends came to 16 bases. CDR1 SEHNR and CDR2 FQNEAQ come from the germline V gene (reference sequence). The CDR3 is 16 amino acids. Full variable domain (remainder filled in from reference TRBV7-9 and TRBJ1-3): DTGVSQNPRHKITKRGQNVTFRCDPISEHNRLYWYRQTLGQGPEFLTYFQNEAQLEKSRLLSDRFSAERPKGSFSTLEIQRTEQGDSAMYLCASTTSGNPSGNTIYFGEGSWLTVV.

CDR3 DNA: TGTGCCAGCTCACAGGGACTTTTGAGGGGCAATCAGCCCCAGCATTTT. Its translation is CASSQGLLRGNQPQHF. The J gene is TRBJ1-5, the V gene TRBV18, with D maybe TRBD1 (5 bases). Germline V lookup: CDR1 KGHSH, CDR2 LQKENI. This CDR3 comprises 16 residues. V lost 4 bases, J lost 2 bases, and 15 bases lay in between.

The chain has TRBV4-1 and TRBJ1-5; D perhaps matches TRBD1 (5 bases). The CDR3 extends over 14 amino acids. Germline V gene sequence: CDR1 MGHRA, CDR2 YSYEKL. V lost 1 base, J lost 5 bases, and 9 bases lay in between. DNA of the CDR3: TGCGCCAGCAGCCAAGTATCAGGGTATCAGCCCCAGCATTTT. It is translated as CASSQVSGYQPQHF.

This clone appeared a few times. The rearrangement uses TRBV7-2 and TRBJ2-1; D is unresolved. CDR3 length: 13 residues. Deletions cut 1 base from V and 7 bases from J, with 8 bases between. In germline, CDR1 is SGHTA, CDR2 FQGNSA. In DNA, the CDR3 is TGTGCCAGCAGCTTAGAACTCGTAAATGAGCAGTTCTTC. Amino acid sequence: CASSLELVNEQFF.

Comment on this clone: At one end, the junction sequence differs from germline, possibly due to a read error. As DNA, the CDR3 is TGCGCCAGCAGTCAGTCGAACGAGGGAGAGCTGTTTTTT. Amino acids: CASSQSNEGELFF. The gene calls are TRBV10-1 and TRBJ2-2; maybe TRBD2 (5 bases). The CDR3 contains 13 residues. Germline CDR1 WNHNN, CDR2 SYGVQD (reference sequence).

The chain is built from TRBV5-6 and TRBJ2-1, with 14 bases identical to TRBD2. The germline V gene has CDR1 SGHDT and CDR2 YYEEEE. V lost 2 bases and J lost 10; bases outside the gene matches: 5. The CDR3 runs to 15 residues. CDR3 in amino acids: CASSFGLAGGGEQFF. CDR3 nucleotides: TGTGCCAGCAGCTTCGGACTAGCGGGGGGCGGGGAGCAGTTCTTC. Complete variable domain (other parts from reference TRBV5-6 and TRBJ2-1): DAGVTQSPTHLIKTRGQQVTLRCSPKSGHDTVSWYQQALGQGPQFIFQYYEEEERQRGNFPDRFSGHQFPNYSSELNVNALLLGDSALYLCASSFGLAGGGEQFFGPGTRLTVL.

There are a few counts of this clone. The chain uses TRBV2 and TRBJ1-1; a possible D gene is TRBD1 (5 bases). The CDR3 consists of 13 residues. The germline V gene encodes CDR1 SNHLY and CDR2 FYNNEI. Trimming cost V 3 bases and J 9 bases, with 14 bases left between them. The CDR3 DNA sequence: TGTGCCAGCAGTGAGGGGGGGGAGTATCAAGCTTTCTTT. As protein: CASSEGGEYQAFF.

The rearrangement joins TRBV2 to TRBJ2-7; 12 nucleotides line up with TRBD2. CDR3 length: 14 residues. Trimming removed 5 bases from V and 5 bases from J; junction bases left unmatched: 4. Germline V gene lookup returns CDR1 SNHLY and CDR2 FYNNEI. This CDR3 is CASSWTSGINEQYF. The CDR3 DNA reads as TGTGCCAGCAGTTGGACTAGCGGGATCAACGAGCAGTACTTC.

The gene calls are TRBV7-9 and TRBJ2-7; D is ambiguous. V gave up 1 base and J gave up 7 bases, with 11 bases separating them. The germline V gene encodes CDR1 SEHNR and CDR2 FQNEAQ (reference sequence). CDR3 length: 13 amino acids. CDR3 amino acids: CASSLGLNGEQYF. The CDR3 bases are TGTGCCAGCAGCTTAGGACTGAACGGGGAGCAGTACTTC.

The sample holds one count of this clone. This sequence joins TRBV20-1 and TRBJ2-3; 8 positions agree with TRBD1. The CDR3 covers 15 residues. Trimming removed 3 bases from V and 1 base from J; junction bases left unmatched: 6. Germline assignment: CDR1 DFQATT and CDR2 SNEGSKA (reference sequence). The CDR3, as DNA: TGCAGTGCTAGTGGTGGACAGGGAGGCACAGATACGCAGTATTTT. It encodes CSASGGQGGTDTQYF.

The count of this clone is one. This rearrangement joins TRBV7-2 to TRBJ2-5; 9 positions match TRBD2. CDR3 length equals 17 residues. Germline CDR1 SGHTA, CDR2 FQGNSA. Losses at the gene ends were 1 base for V and 5 bases for J; bases not matched to a gene: 11. The CDR3 DNA is TGTGCCAGCAGCTTAGTCGTTAGCGGGGGCGTCGAGGAGACCCAGTACTTC. Its translation: CASSLVVSGGVEETQYF.

The rearrangement uses TRBV28 and TRBJ2-5; possible D gene TRBD2, 6 bases. Germline V gene lookup returns CDR1 MDHEN and CDR2 SYDVKM. The CDR3 extends over 13 amino acids. V was shortened by 5 bases and J by 10 bases, with 17 bases between the two germline ends. In nucleotides, the CDR3 is TGTGCCAGCAGTGCACCCCCGGGACTCTACCAGTACTTC. As protein: CASSAPPGLYQYF.

The chain links TRBV4-1 to TRBJ2-5; tentative D call: TRBD2 (5 bases). Per germline, CDR1 MGHRA and CDR2 YSYEKL. The CDR3 runs to 14 residues. V was cut by 4 bases and J by 1 base, with 10 bases left in between. CDR3 in DNA: TGCGCCAGCAGCCCCGGACTTCTCCAAGAGACCCAGTACTTC. It codes for CASSPGLLQETQYF.

The chain is built from TRBV9 and TRBJ1-4, with 9 bases lining up with TRBD1. The germline gives CDR1 SGDLS, CDR2 YYNGEE. The CDR3 runs to 15 residues. Trimming removed 0 bases from V and 7 bases from J; junction bases left unmatched: 4. CDR3 sequence (DNA): TGTGCCAGCAGCGTAGACAGGGGGCGCGGTGAAAAACTGTTTTTT. Amino acid sequence: CASSVDRGRGEKLFF.

The chain employs TRBV6-5 and TRBJ1-5, with TRBD1 identical over 9 bases. With 6 bases clipped from V and 10 bases from J, the junction kept 13 bases outside the gene matches. In germline, CDR1 is MNHEY, CDR2 SVGAGI. This CDR3 contains 15 residues. The CDR3 loop reads CASSASGTGSAPQHF. As DNA, the CDR3 is TGTGCCAGCAGCGCTTCCGGGACAGGGTCTGCACCCCAGCATTTT.

The rearrangement uses TRBV5-6 and TRBJ2-3; 8 bases align to TRBD1. Per germline, CDR1 SGHDT and CDR2 YYEEEE. The V and J ends lost 4 bases and 2 bases, in that order; junction bases with no gene match: 9. The CDR3 spans 16 residues. The CDR3 region is CASSTSGTGATDTQYF. The CDR3 bases are TGTGCCAGCAGCACTTCCGGGACAGGAGCCACAGATACGCAGTATTTT.

This sequence joins TRBV9 and TRBJ2-1, with TRBD2 identical over 10 bases. V shed 2 bases, J shed 2 bases, and the junction held 1 base outside the gene matches. Per the germline V gene, CDR1 is SGDLS and CDR2 is YYNGEE. The CDR3 sequence is 15 residues long. The CDR3 DNA reads TGTGCCAGCAGCGTGGGACTAGCGACCTACAATGAGCAGTTCTTC. Amino acids: CASSVGLATYNEQFF. Combining the CDR3 with reference TRBV9 and TRBJ2-1 gives the whole variable domain DSGVTQTPKHLITATGQRVTLRCSPRSGDLSVYWYQQSLDQGLQFLIQYYNGEERAKGNILERFSAQQFPDLHSELNLSSLELGDSALYFCASSVGLATYNEQFFGPGTRLTVL.

This chain links TRBV19 with TRBJ1-1; D remains unclear. Trimming took 4 bases from V and 0 from J, leaving 6 bases between them. CDR3 length equals 13 residues. The V gene's germline CDR1 is LNHDA and CDR2 SQIVND (reference sequence). CDR3 bases: TGTGCCAGTAGTACCGTTATGAACACTGAAGCTTTCTTT. Translating it yields CASSTVMNTEAFF. Complete variable domain (other parts from reference TRBV19 and TRBJ1-1): DGGITQSPKYLFRKEGQNVTLSCEQNLNHDAMYWYRQDPGQGLRLIYYSQIVNDFQKGDIAEGYSVSREKKESFPLTVTSAQKNPTAFYLCASSTVMNTEAFFGQGTRLTVV.

This clone was seen just once. The rearrangement joins TRBV2 to TRBJ1-2, with D possibly matching TRBD1 (6 bases). Between the trimmed V and J ends, which lost 11 bases and 3 bases, there was a span of 22 bases. Germline lookup yields CDR1 SNHLY and CDR2 FYNNEI. The CDR3 runs 15 residues. The CDR3 DNA is TGTGCCCGCCACTACGGAGAACAGGGAGACTATGGCTACACCTTC. This encodes CARHYGEQGDYGYTF.